This record looks at one TCR beta chain sequence and its context. Its antigen is still unknown. The record originates from a study of OX40 agonist ivuxolimab in advanced cancers. Broader study findings: The antigen specificity of the peripheral T cells (those that were expanded) was not determined. CD8+ T cells averaged more expanded clones than CD4+.

Produced via immunoSEQ multiplex PCR; TCRdb's table is partial and in-frame only. The sample lists 20,000 to 25,000 clones, around nine tenths occurring once. Specimen: CD4+ or CD8+ T cells sorted from blood, collected in a trial of the OX40 agonist ivuxolimab. The source of this sequence is an adult with an advanced solid tumor such as melanoma, head and neck, liver or kidney cancer.

CDR3 sequence: CASSQELQGAANYGYTF. CDR3 nucleotides: TGTGCCAGCAGCCAAGAGTTACAGGGGGCAGCTAACTATGGCTACACCTTC. The chain joins TRBV4-2 to TRBJ1-2; 9 positions agree with TRBD1. Trimming at V came to 0 bases and at J to 0 bases, leaving 5 bases not matched to a gene. This CDR3 contains 17 residues. CDR1 is LGHNA and CDR2 is YNFKEQ in the germline V gene.